The next 6 T cell receptor beta chains were all read from a single sample in a study of PD-L1 blockade in urothelial cancer. TCRdb's copy holds only in-frame clones and misses some; the assay was immunoSEQ multiplex PCR. Altogether around 50,000 clones are present, roughly 80% being singletons, with the ten largest covering around 1.5%. The time point: pretreatment peripheral blood. The sequenced sample was PBMCs, obtained around atezolizumab (anti-PD-L1) treatment. The source is a middle-aged man with urothelial cancer.

The chain links TRBV15 to TRBJ2-5, with 7 positions matching TRBD2. Germline trimming cut 5 bases from V and 2 bases from J; bases unmatched to any gene: 11. Per the germline V gene, CDR1 is LNHNV and CDR2 is YYDKDF (reference sequence). This CDR3 contains 16 residues. Here the CDR3 DNA reads TGTGCCACCAGCGTCACATTGGGCGGGGGTCAAGAGACCCAGTACTTC. Protein sequence: CATSVTLGGGQETQYF.

The chain uses TRBV7-8 and TRBJ2-1; 13 bases align to TRBD2. The junction had 3 bases not matched to a gene; V was cut back by 2 bases and J by 5 bases. The V gene's germline CDR1 is SGHVS and CDR2 FQNEAQ. This CDR3 is built from 16 residues. The CDR3 nucleotides are TGTGCCAGCAGCTTACGACTAGCGGGGGGCCACAATGAGCAGTTCTTC. Translated: CASSLRLAGGHNEQFF.

Only one count was recorded for this clone. The genes are TRBV9 and TRBJ2-1, with 11 bases matching TRBD2. This CDR3 spans 16 amino acids. Germline V gene data show CDR1 as SGDLS and CDR2 as YYNGEE. With V trimmed by 8 bases and J by 8 bases, 15 bases remained unmatched. The DNA for the CDR3 is TGTGCCAGTTCCGGACCCACTAGCGGGAGACGCGATGAGCAGTTCTTC. Residues: CASSGPTSGRRDEQFF.

This clone was seen once. The chain recombines TRBV28 with TRBJ1-3, with TRBD1 as a possible D gene (5 bases). V lost 7 bases and J lost 15, with 16 bases in between. The germline gives CDR1 MDHEN, CDR2 SYDVKM. The CDR3 is 11 amino acids. CDR3 sequence reads: CASKAMGEAYF. The CDR3 DNA follows: TGTGCCAGCAAGGCGATGGGGGAGGCATATTTT.

This chain uses TRBV27 with TRBJ2-7; D gene uncertain. In germline, CDR1 is MNHEY, CDR2 SMNVEV (reference sequence). V was clipped by 0 bases and J by 3 bases, with 9 bases between them. This CDR3 has 14 residues. DNA of the CDR3: TGTGCCAGCAGTTTATCTATCTCGGGCTACGAGCAGTACTTC. It yields the protein CASSLSISGYEQYF.

The rearrangement links TRBV5-8 to TRBJ2-3; TRBD1 aligns across 8 bases. CDR3 length: 15 amino acids. The trim removed 0 bases at V and 6 bases at J, leaving 6 bases unmatched. Germline V gene sequence: CDR1 SGHTS, CDR2 YDEGEE. CDR3 bases: TGTGCCAGCAGCTTGGGGGACAGGTTTTCGGATACGCAGTATTTT. This encodes CASSLGDRFSDTQYF.